What follows are 32 T cell receptor beta chains derived from one specimen sequenced in a study of blood T cell repertoires in COVID-19. Clones were read by immunoSEQ multiplex PCR, and TCRdb kept only the in-frame ones, dropping some. The data hold under 300,000 clones, with roughly 83% observed a single time. The sequenced sample consisted of peripheral blood. The receptors here all came from a woman of 80 years or more with acute or convalescent COVID-19.

The chain couples TRBV24-1 to TRBJ2-3, with 7 nucleotides matching TRBD2. Losses at the gene ends were 2 bases for V and 1 base for J; bases not matched to a gene: 11. The length of the CDR3 is 18 residues. The V gene's germline CDR1 is KGHDR and CDR2 SFDVKD. CDR3 in amino acids: CATSDSRGGEMGTDTQYF. CDR3 in DNA: TGTGCCACCAGTGATTCCCGGGGAGGGGAGATGGGCACAGATACGCAGTATTTT.

The J gene is TRBJ2-1, the V gene TRBV12-3 or TRBV12-4; 7 nucleotides align to TRBD1. Trimming at V came to 7 bases and at J to 3 bases, leaving 3 bases not matched to a gene. CDR3 length equals 13 residues. The CDR3 DNA reads TGTGCCAGCATCCGGGACAGCTACAATGAGCAGTTCTTC. It encodes CASIRDSYNEQFF.

This sequence joins TRBV19 and TRBJ1-5; D might be TRBD1 (5 bases). V was pared by 10 bases and J by 0 bases, with 13 bases between. CDR1 and CDR2 (germline): LNHDA, SQIVND (reference sequence). The CDR3 runs to 14 residues. This chain's CDR3 is CATTDNHSNQPQHF. The DNA of the CDR3 is TGTGCCACCACGGACAATCATAGCAATCAGCCCCAGCATTTT.

The V and J genes are TRBV9 and TRBJ1-2, with a tentative D call TRBD1 (5 bases). The ends were cut back, 4 bases at V and 5 bases at J, with 9 bases in the middle. The CDR3 extends over 12 amino acids. From germline, CDR1 is SGDLS and CDR2 YYNGEE. CDR3 in DNA: TGTGCCAGCAGCTCCCAGGGATATGGCTACACCTTC. Residues: CASSSQGYGYTF.

CDR3 in DNA: TGTGCCAGCAGCTTCAGATTCGGCGGGGGGGACGGAAGCACAGATACGCAGTATTTT. Encoded protein: CASSFRFGGGDGSTDTQYF. The rearrangement uses TRBV11-2 and TRBJ2-3; TRBD2 agrees at 9 bases. With V trimmed by 3 bases and J by 0 bases, 13 bases remained unmatched. CDR3 length: 19 residues. Germline values: CDR1 SGHAT, CDR2 FQNNGV.

V and J are TRBV5-1 and TRBJ2-7; 11 bases map to TRBD1. Germline loops: CDR1 SGHRS, CDR2 YFSETQ. V shed 3 bases and J 0 bases; nucleotides not matched to a gene: 8. CDR3 length equals 17 residues. Written as DNA, the CDR3 is TGCGCCAGCAGCTCGGGACAGGGGGTGGGGCACTCCTACGAGCAGTACTTC. This encodes CASSSGQGVGHSYEQYF. Full variable domain (outside the CDR3, taken from reference TRBV5-1 and TRBJ2-7): KAGVTQTPRYLIKTRGQQVTLSCSPISGHRSVSWYQQTPGQGLQFLFEYFSETQRNKGNFPGRFSGRQFSNSRSEMNVSTLELGDSALYLCASSSGQGVGHSYEQYFGPGTRLTVT.

The chain links TRBV5-5 to TRBJ2-7, with TRBD2 identical over 13 bases. The V and J ends lost 4 bases and 13 bases, in that order; junction bases with no gene match: 8. The length of the CDR3 is 13 residues. CDR1 and CDR2 (germline): SGHKS, YYEKEE (reference sequence). CDR3 in amino acids: CASSLGTSGVKYF. CDR3 nucleotides: TGTGCCAGCAGCCTCGGGACTAGCGGGGTAAAATACTTC. The full variable domain, completed using reference TRBV5-5 and TRBJ2-7, is DAGVTQSPTHLIKTRGQQVTLRCSPISGHKSVSWYQQVLGQGPQFIFQYYEKEERGRGNFPDRFSARQFPNYSSELNVNALLLGDSALYLCASSLGTSGVKYFGPGTRLTVT.

The chain employs TRBV5-5 and TRBJ1-4; D not certain. Germline-derived CDR1 and CDR2 are SGHKS and YYEKEE (reference sequence). With 6 bases removed from V and 3 bases from J, the gap between germline ends came to 15 bases. The CDR3 runs to 15 residues. For the CDR3, the DNA is TGTGCCAGCACCCCCTCGGGGTTGGCTAATGAAAAACTGTTTTTT. Its protein product is CASTPSGLANEKLFF.

This clone was found once. This chain uses TRBV6-5 with TRBJ2-1; 11 bases fit TRBD1. The CDR3 extends over 15 amino acids. The trim removed 5 bases at V and 2 bases at J, leaving 2 bases unmatched. Germline lookup yields CDR1 MNHEY and CDR2 SVGAGI. The CDR3 spells CASSLDRGPYNEQFF. The DNA of the CDR3 is TGTGCCAGCAGTCTGGACAGGGGGCCCTACAATGAGCAGTTCTTC.

The chain employs TRBV12-3 or TRBV12-4 and TRBJ2-2; D is unclear. The CDR3 runs 13 residues. Trimming removed 7 bases from V and 6 bases from J, with 12 bases in between. CDR3 region: CASILFTSGELFF. CDR3 nucleotide sequence: TGTGCCAGCATCCTATTTACCTCCGGGGAGCTGTTTTTT.

This clone was found once. Written as DNA, the CDR3 is TGTGCCAGCAGCCCGGTGACAGGGCCGGGCTATGGCTACACCTTC. It specifies CASSPVTGPGYGYTF. This chain joins TRBV3-1 (or the pseudogene TRBV3-2) and TRBJ1-2, with 7 bases identical to TRBD1. The germline gives CDR1 LGHDT, CDR2 YNNKEL (reference sequence). Losses at the gene ends were 4 bases for V and 4 bases for J; bases not matched to a gene: 9. CDR3 length equals 15 residues.

Here the CDR3 DNA reads TGTGCCACGGGAGGGGGTTTTGAAGCTTTCTTT. As protein: CATGGGFEAFF. The chain joins TRBV28 to TRBJ1-1, with D possibly matching TRBD1 (6 bases). CDR3 length equals 11 residues. V lost 10 bases to trimming and J lost 7 bases, with 13 bases between them. Germline CDR1 reads MDHEN; CDR2 reads SYDVKM.

For this clone: The same CDR3 is also encoded by other DNA sequences in this sample. This chain uses TRBV3-1 (or the pseudogene TRBV3-2) with TRBJ1-3, with TRBD1 as a possible D gene (5 bases). The CDR3 runs 15 residues. Looked up from germline, CDR1 is LGHDT and CDR2 is YNNKEL (reference sequence). V was pared by 1 base and J by 4 bases, with 11 bases between. The CDR3 DNA is TGTGCCAGCAGCCAAGGGTCGGGGGGAGGAAACACCATATATTTT. Protein product: CASSQGSGGGNTIYF.

This chain joins TRBV5-4 and TRBJ2-1, with D possibly being TRBD2 (7 bases). The V end lost 0 bases, the J end lost 4 bases, and 14 bases lay between the germline ends. The CDR3 extends over 16 amino acids. Germline assignment: CDR1 SGHNT and CDR2 YYREEE (reference sequence). As DNA, the CDR3 is TGTGCCAGCAGCTTGGAGTCGGGGGGCCTTTACAATGAGCAGTTCTTC. Translated: CASSLESGGLYNEQFF.

The chain is built from TRBV7-8 and TRBJ1-2, with TRBD1 as a possible D gene (5 bases). This CDR3 has 15 residues. The V gene lost 1 base and the J gene lost 3 bases, with 12 bases spanning the gap. The V gene's germline CDR1 is SGHVS and CDR2 FQNEAQ. The CDR3 region is CASSLGGRADYGYTF. As DNA, the CDR3 is TGTGCCAGCAGCTTAGGTGGCAGGGCAGACTATGGCTACACCTTC.

This rearrangement joins TRBV3-1 (or the pseudogene TRBV3-2) to TRBJ2-5; TRBD1 might be the D (5 bases). This CDR3 has 15 residues. V lost 1 base and J 3 bases, leaving 12 bases between the germline ends. Germline CDR1 reads LGHDT; CDR2 reads YNNKEL (reference sequence). CDR3 bases: TGTGCCAGCAGCCAAGGACCAGGGAAGGAAGAGACCCAGTACTTC. Its protein product is CASSQGPGKEETQYF.

The chain is built from TRBV5-1 and TRBJ2-3, with D unclear. Germline-derived CDR1 and CDR2 are SGHRS and YFSETQ. The V end lost 0 bases, the J end lost 8 bases, and 7 bases lay between the germline ends. The CDR3 has 12 amino acids. CDR3 residues: CASSLGAATQYF. CDR3 coding DNA: TGCGCCAGCAGCTTGGGTGCGGCTACGCAGTATTTT.

The chain employs TRBV6-7 and TRBJ2-3; 9 nucleotides line up with TRBD2. TRBV6-7 is sorted into the ORF group, with uncertain function. V dropped 8 bases and J dropped 2; count of bases not matched to a gene: 17. This CDR3 has 18 amino acids. CDR3: CASRPLPLSGGFTDTQYF. The CDR3 DNA is TGTGCCAGCCGCCCCCTGCCCCTCAGCGGGGGGTTCACAGATACGCAGTATTTT.

V usage is TRBV27 and J usage is TRBJ2-1, with D possibly being TRBD1 (6 bases). V lost 6 bases and J lost 8, with 11 bases in between. In germline, CDR1 is MNHEY, CDR2 SMNVEV (reference sequence). The CDR3 is 12 amino acids. CDR3 in DNA: TGTGCCAGCAGCCGCACAGGGTATGAGCAGTTCTTC. It specifies CASSRTGYEQFF.

The rearrangement uses TRBV6-5 and TRBJ1-4; possibly TRBD1 for D (5 bases). The ends were cut back, 6 bases at V and 5 bases at J, with 13 bases in the middle. The V gene's germline CDR1 is MNHEY and CDR2 SVGAGI. This CDR3 spans 14 amino acids. The DNA for the CDR3 is TGTGCCAGCAGCCTTCCAGGGAAGAATGAAAAACTGTTTTTT. It codes for CASSLPGKNEKLFF.

The chain links TRBV28 to TRBJ1-6; TRBD1 is a possible D gene (6 bases). V lost 10 bases to trimming and J lost 7 bases, with 17 bases between them. CDR1 is MDHEN, CDR2 SYDVKM, per germline. The length of the CDR3 is 14 residues. As DNA, the CDR3 is TGTGCCACCCGTTCTCCAGGGGCAAATTCACCCCTCCACTTT. Its protein is CATRSPGANSPLHF.

This chain joins TRBV29-1 and TRBJ2-7, with 8 bases aligning to TRBD2. Germline V CDR1 and CDR2: SQVTM, ANQGSEA. The CDR3 sequence is 14 residues long. The V gene end was trimmed by 6 bases and the J gene end by 2 bases; junction bases not matched to a gene: 9. The CDR3 DNA sequence: TGCAGCGTCGCGGGGGGCGCAACCCCCTACGAGCAGTACTTC. Its protein is CSVAGGATPYEQYF.

This clone has a handful of counts. V is TRBV28 and J is TRBJ2-2, with 9 nucleotides matching TRBD1. Germline-derived CDR1 and CDR2 are MDHEN and SYDVKM. The CDR3 covers 15 residues. The V and J ends lost 5 bases and 4 bases, in that order; junction bases with no gene match: 5. The CDR3 region is CASSPRTGATGELFF. The CDR3 DNA follows: TGTGCCAGCAGTCCCCGGACAGGGGCCACCGGGGAGCTGTTTTTT.

J is TRBJ2-2 and V is TRBV6-5; the match to TRBD2 covers 7 bases. The ends lost 8 bases at V and 2 bases at J; junction bases unmatched: 8. Germline V gene lookup returns CDR1 MNHEY and CDR2 SVGAGI. The CDR3 consists of 15 residues. The CDR3 reads CASRSGGANTGELFF. Here the CDR3 DNA reads TGTGCCAGCCGGTCGGGAGGCGCCAACACCGGGGAGCTGTTTTTT.

This clone was observed many times. The V call is TRBV5-1, the J call TRBJ1-1, with D possibly being TRBD1 (5 bases). Per the germline V gene, CDR1 is SGHRS and CDR2 is YFSETQ. V dropped 0 bases and J dropped 4 bases, with 10 bases sitting between them. The CDR3 spans 14 residues. The CDR3 nucleotides are TGCGCCAGCAGCTTGGTTTCGGGGGGCACTGAAGCTTTCTTT. Translation: CASSLVSGGTEAFF. Complete variable domain (other parts from reference TRBV5-1 and TRBJ1-1): KAGVTQTPRYLIKTRGQQVTLSCSPISGHRSVSWYQQTPGQGLQFLFEYFSETQRNKGNFPGRFSGRQFSNSRSEMNVSTLELGDSALYLCASSLVSGGTEAFFGQGTRLTVV.

This rearrangement joins TRBV18 to TRBJ2-2; maybe TRBD1 (5 bases). CDR1 is KGHSH, CDR2 LQKENI, per germline. Trimming cost V 3 bases and J 4 bases, with 9 bases left between them. This CDR3 has 14 residues. The CDR3 DNA is TGTGCCAGCTCACCCAGGGTCGGCACCGGGGAGCTGTTTTTT. It encodes CASSPRVGTGELFF.

The CDR3 is CASSLGISNQPQHF. CDR3 DNA: TGTGCCAGCAGCCTCGGGATTAGCAATCAGCCCCAGCATTTT. The J gene is TRBJ1-5, the V gene TRBV6-5; unclear D gene. This CDR3 comprises 14 residues. Trimming cost V 6 bases and J 0 bases, with 9 bases left between them. CDR1 is MNHEY and CDR2 is SVGAGI in the germline V gene.

The chain has TRBV30 and TRBJ2-7, with D maybe TRBD1 (7 bases). There are 15 residues in the CDR3. V was cut by 2 bases and J by 3 bases, with 17 bases left in between. Germline V lookup: CDR1 GTSNPN, CDR2 SVGIG (reference sequence). The CDR3 bases are TGTGCCTGGAGTAAAAGGGCAGGGGGGTTCTACGAGCAGTACTTC. Translating it yields CAWSKRAGGFYEQYF.

The V call is TRBV5-1, the J call TRBJ1-1, with 8 bases identical to TRBD1. The CDR3 has 16 residues. The J segment lost 8 bases and the V segment lost 4 bases, leaving 16 bases of the junction unmatched. The germline gives CDR1 SGHRS, CDR2 YFSETQ. The CDR3 bases are TGCGCCAGCAGCGCATCTGTGGGGCAGGGGGCCTCAGAAGCTTTCTTT. Translation gives CASSASVGQGASEAFF.

The rearrangement links TRBV27 to TRBJ2-1; 15 nucleotides agree with TRBD2. The junction had 9 bases not matched to a gene; V was cut back by 5 bases and J by 7 bases. Looked up from germline, CDR1 is MNHEY and CDR2 is SMNVEV (reference sequence). CDR3 length equals 17 residues. The chain's CDR3 is CASSPWTSGGAGNEQFF. CDR3 DNA sequence: TGTGCCAGCAGTCCCTGGACTAGCGGGGGGGCCGGGAATGAGCAGTTCTTC.

This clone is a singleton in its sample. The CDR3 DNA sequence: TGTGCCAGCATGGGACAGGGTAACACCGGGGAGCTGTTTTTT. This sequence encodes CASMGQGNTGELFF. This chain connects TRBV28 to TRBJ2-2; TRBD1 matches 9 bases. This CDR3 has 14 amino acids. With 7 bases clipped from V and 2 bases from J, the junction kept 2 bases outside the gene matches. Looked up from germline, CDR1 is MDHEN and CDR2 is SYDVKM. The whole variable domain, remainder taken from reference TRBV28 and TRBJ2-2, is DVKVTQSSRYLVKRTGEKVFLECVQDMDHENMFWYRQDPGLGLRLIYFSYDVKMKEKGDIPEGYSVSREKKERFSLILESASTNQTSMYLCASMGQGNTGELFFGEGSRLTVL.

Only a few counts were recorded for this clone. The CDR3 nucleotides read TGTGCCAGCAGCCACTCGGGGAACACTGAAGCTTTCTTT. Translated: CASSHSGNTEAFF. The rearrangement joins TRBV3-1 (or the pseudogene TRBV3-2) to TRBJ1-1, with D hard to call. The CDR3 sequence is 13 residues long. Germline-derived CDR1 and CDR2 are LGHDT and YNNKEL (reference sequence). V gave up 3 bases and J gave up 1 base, with 6 bases separating them.